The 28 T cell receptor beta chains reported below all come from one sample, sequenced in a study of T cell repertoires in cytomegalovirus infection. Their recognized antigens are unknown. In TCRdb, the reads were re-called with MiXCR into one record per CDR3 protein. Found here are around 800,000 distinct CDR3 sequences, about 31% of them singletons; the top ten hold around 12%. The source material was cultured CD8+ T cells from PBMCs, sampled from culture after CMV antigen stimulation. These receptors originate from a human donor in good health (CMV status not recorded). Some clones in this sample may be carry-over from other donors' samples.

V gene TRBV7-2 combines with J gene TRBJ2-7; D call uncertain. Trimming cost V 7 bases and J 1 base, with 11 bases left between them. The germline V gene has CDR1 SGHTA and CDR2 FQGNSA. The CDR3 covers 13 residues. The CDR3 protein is CASTYIGSYEQYF. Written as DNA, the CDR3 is TGTGCCAGCACCTATATAGGGTCCTACGAGCAGTACTTC.

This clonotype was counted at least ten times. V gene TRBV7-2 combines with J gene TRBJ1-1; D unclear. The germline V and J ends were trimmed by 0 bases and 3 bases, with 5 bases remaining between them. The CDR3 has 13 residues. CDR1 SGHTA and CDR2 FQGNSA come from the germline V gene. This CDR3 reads CASSLAPHTEAFF. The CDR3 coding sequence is TGTGCCAGCAGCTTAGCACCGCACACTGAAGCTTTCTTT.

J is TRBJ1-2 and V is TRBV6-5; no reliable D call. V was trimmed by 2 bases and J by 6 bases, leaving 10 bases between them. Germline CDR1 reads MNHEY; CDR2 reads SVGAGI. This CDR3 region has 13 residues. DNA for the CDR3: TGTGCCAGCAGTTACCAACCCGAGAATGGCTACACCTTC. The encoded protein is CASSYQPENGYTF.

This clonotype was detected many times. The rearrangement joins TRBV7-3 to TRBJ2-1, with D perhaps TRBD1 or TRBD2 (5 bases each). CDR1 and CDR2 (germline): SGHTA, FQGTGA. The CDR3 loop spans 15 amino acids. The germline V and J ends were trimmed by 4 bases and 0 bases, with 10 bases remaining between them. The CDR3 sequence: CASSWDGSSYNEQFF. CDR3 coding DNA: TGTGCCAGCAGCTGGGACGGAAGCTCCTACAATGAGCAGTTCTTC.

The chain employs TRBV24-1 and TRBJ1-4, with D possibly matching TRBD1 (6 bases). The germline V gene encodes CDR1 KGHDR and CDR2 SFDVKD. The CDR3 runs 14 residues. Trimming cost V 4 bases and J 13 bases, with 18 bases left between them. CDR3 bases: TGTGCCACCAGTGACTCCCCCCGACAGGAACTACTGTTTTTT. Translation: CATSDSPRQELLFF.

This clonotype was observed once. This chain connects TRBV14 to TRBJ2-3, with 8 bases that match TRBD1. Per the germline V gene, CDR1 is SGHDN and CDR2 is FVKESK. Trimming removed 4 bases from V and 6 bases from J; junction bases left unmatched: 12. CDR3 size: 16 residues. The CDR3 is CASSLFWTGSNDTQYF. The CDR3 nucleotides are TGTGCCAGCAGCCTATTCTGGACAGGGTCTAATGATACGCAGTATTTT.

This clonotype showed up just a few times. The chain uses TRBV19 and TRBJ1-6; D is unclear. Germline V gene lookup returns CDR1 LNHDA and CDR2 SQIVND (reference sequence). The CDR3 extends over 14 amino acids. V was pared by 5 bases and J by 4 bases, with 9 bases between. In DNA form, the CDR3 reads TGTGCCAGTAGTCCTATGGGTTATAATTCACCCCTCCACTTT. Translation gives CASSPMGYNSPLHF.

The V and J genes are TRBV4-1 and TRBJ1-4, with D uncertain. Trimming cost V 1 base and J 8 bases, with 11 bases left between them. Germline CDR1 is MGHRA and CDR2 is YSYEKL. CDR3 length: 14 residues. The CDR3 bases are TGCGCCAGCAGCCAAGCTGAAGCGCCCGAAAAACTGTTTTTT. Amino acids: CASSQAEAPEKLFF.

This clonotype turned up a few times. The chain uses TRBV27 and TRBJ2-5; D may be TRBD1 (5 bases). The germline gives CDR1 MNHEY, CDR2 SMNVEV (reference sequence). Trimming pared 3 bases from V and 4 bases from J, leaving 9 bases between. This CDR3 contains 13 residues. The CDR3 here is CASSFVQGETQYF. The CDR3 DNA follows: TGTGCCAGCAGTTTCGTTCAGGGAGAGACCCAGTACTTC.

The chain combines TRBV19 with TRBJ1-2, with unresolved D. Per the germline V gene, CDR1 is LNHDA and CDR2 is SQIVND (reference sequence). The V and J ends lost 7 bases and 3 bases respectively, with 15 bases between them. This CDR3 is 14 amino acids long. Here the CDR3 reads CASTQVWEHYGYTF. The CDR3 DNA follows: TGTGCCAGTACCCAAGTCTGGGAGCACTATGGCTACACCTTC.

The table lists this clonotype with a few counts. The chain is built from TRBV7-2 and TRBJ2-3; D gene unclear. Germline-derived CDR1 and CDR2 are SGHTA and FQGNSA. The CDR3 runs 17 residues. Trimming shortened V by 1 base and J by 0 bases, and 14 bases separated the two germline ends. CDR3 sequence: CASSLVWAASSTDTQYF. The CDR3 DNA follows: TGTGCCAGCAGCTTAGTCTGGGCAGCAAGTAGCACAGATACGCAGTATTTT.

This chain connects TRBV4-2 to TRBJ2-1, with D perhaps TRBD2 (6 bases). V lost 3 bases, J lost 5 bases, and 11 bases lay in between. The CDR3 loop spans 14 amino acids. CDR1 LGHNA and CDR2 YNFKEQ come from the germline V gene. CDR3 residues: CASSHSGLNNEQFF. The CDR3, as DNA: TGTGCCAGCAGCCACAGCGGGCTAAACAATGAGCAGTTCTTC.

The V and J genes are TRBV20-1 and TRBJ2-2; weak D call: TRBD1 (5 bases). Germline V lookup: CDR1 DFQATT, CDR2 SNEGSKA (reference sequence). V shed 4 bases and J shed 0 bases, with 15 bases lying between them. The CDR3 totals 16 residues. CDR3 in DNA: TGCAGTGCTATTATGACAGATAACGCGAACACCGGGGAGCTGTTTTTT. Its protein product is CSAIMTDNANTGELFF.

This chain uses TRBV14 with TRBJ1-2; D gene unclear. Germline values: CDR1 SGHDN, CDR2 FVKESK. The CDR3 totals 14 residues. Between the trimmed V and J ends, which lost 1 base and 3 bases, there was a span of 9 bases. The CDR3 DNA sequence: TGTGCCAGCAGCCAAGTAACTGCTTACTATGGCTACACCTTC. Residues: CASSQVTAYYGYTF.

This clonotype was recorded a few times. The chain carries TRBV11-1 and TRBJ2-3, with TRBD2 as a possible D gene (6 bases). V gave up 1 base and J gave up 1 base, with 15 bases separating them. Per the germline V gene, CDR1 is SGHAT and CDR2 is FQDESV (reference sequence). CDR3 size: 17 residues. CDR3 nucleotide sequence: TGTGCCAGCAGCTTAGGTGGCGGGGCAAGGCGCACAGATACGCAGTATTTT. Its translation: CASSLGGGARRTDTQYF.

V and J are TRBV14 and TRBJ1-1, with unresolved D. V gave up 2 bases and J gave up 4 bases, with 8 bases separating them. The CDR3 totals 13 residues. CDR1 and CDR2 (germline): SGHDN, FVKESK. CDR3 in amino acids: CASSQYFSTEAFF. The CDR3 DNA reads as TGTGCCAGCAGCCAATATTTCTCCACTGAAGCTTTCTTT.

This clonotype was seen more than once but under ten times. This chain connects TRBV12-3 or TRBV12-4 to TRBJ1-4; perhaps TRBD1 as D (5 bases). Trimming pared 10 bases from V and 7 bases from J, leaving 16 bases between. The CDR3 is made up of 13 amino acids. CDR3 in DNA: TGTGCCACCAAGGGGTTTTCGAGTGAAAAACTGTTTTTT. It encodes CATKGFSSEKLFF.

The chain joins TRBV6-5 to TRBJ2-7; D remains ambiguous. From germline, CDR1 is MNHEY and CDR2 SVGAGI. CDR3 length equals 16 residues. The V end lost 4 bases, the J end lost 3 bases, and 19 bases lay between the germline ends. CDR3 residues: CASSFPVREGIYEQYF. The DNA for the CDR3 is TGTGCCAGCAGTTTCCCCGTAAGGGAAGGGATCTACGAGCAGTACTTC.

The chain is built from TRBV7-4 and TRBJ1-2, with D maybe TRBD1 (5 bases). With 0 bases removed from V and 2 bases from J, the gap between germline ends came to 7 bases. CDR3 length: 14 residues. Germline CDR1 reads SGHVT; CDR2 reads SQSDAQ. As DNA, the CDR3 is TGTGCCAGCAGCTTAGCTGAGGGGAACTATGGCTACACCTTC. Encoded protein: CASSLAEGNYGYTF.

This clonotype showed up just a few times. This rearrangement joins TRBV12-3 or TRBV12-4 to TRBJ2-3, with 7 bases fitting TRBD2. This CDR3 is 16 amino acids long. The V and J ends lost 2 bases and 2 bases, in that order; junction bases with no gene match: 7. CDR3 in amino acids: CASSLLAGVDTDTQYF. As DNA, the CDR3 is TGTGCCAGCAGTTTACTGGCGGGGGTTGACACAGATACGCAGTATTTT.

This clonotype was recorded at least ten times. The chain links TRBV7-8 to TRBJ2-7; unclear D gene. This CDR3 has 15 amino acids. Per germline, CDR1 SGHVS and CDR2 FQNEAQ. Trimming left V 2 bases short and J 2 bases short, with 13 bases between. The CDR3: CASSLRNGEPYEQYF. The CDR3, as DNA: TGTGCCAGCAGCTTACGAAACGGAGAGCCCTACGAGCAGTACTTC.

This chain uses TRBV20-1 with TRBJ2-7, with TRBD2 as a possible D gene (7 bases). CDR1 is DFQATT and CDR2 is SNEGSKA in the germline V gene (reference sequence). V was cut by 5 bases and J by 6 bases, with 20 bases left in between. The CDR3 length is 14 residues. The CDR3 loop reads CSALWGGPYGEQYF. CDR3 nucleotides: TGCAGTGCTCTATGGGGGGGCCCATATGGCGAGCAGTACTTC.

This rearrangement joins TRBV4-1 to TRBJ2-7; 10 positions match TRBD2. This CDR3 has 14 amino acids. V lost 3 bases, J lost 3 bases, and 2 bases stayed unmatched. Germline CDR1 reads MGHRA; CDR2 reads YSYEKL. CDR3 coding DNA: TGCGCCAGCAGCCAGCTAGCGGGGGACTACGAGCAGTACGTC. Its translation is CASSQLAGDYEQYV.

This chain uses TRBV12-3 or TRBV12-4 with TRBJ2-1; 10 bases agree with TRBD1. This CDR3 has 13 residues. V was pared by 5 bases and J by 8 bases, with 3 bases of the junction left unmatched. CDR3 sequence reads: CASSGQGVDEQFF. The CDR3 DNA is TGTGCCAGCAGTGGACAGGGGGTGGATGAGCAGTTCTTC.

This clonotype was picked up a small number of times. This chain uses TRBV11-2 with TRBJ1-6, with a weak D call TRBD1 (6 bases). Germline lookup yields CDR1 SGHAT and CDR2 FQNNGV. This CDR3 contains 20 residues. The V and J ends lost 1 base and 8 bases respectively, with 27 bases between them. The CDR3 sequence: CASSLGREWGGGETDSPLHF. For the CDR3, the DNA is TGTGCCAGCAGCTTAGGCCGGGAGTGGGGAGGGGGAGAAACGGATTCACCCCTCCACTTT.

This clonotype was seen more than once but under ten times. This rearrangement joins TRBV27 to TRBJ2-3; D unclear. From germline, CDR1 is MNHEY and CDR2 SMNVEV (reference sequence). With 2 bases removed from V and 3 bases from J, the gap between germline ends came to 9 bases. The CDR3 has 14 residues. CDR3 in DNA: TGTGCCAGCAGTTTAAGCCCTAGAACAGATACGCAGTATTTT. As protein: CASSLSPRTDTQYF.

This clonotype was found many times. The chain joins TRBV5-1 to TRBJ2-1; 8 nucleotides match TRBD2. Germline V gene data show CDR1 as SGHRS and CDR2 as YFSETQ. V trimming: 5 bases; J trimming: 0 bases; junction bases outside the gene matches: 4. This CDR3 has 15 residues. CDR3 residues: CASSSGTSSYNEQFF. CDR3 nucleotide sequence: TGCGCCAGCAGTTCCGGGACTAGCTCCTACAATGAGCAGTTCTTC.

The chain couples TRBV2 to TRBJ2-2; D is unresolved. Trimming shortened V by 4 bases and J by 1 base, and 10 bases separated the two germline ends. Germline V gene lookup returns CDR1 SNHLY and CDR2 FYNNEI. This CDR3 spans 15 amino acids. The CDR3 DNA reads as TGTGCCAGCAGTGTAGGGCCGAGGAACACCGGGGAGCTGTTTTTT. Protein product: CASSVGPRNTGELFF.